This record concerns one TCR beta chain sequence. The sample originates from a study of CDR3 diversity in severe acne. TCRdb redid the calling of the PCR reads with MiXCR, one entry per CDR3 protein. The sample shows some 90,000 distinct CDR3 sequences, 45% to 55% of them seen only once. Trimming took 6 bases from V and 5 from J, leaving 16 bases between them. Germline loops: CDR1 MGHDK, CDR2 SYGVNS. The CDR3 length is 14 residues. The source is a male donor in good health, serving as a control. The sequencing sample was made of blood. The chain couples TRBV25-1 to TRBJ1-1, with D maybe TRBD1 (6 bases). This chain's CDR3 is CASSIVQGRTEAFF. CDR3 bases: TGTGCCAGCAGCATAGTTCAGGGGAGGACTGAAGCTTTCTTT.